This T cell receptor (beta chain) was captured in a study of blood T cell repertoires in COVID-19. Study in general: The samples span acute and convalescent COVID-19 from the United States, Italy and Spain.

Trimming removed 4 bases from V and 1 base from J; junction bases left unmatched: 8. The CDR3 covers 17 residues. Germline-derived CDR1 and CDR2 are SGHNT and YYREEE (reference sequence). In the original workflow: Reference gene primer amplification gave estimated nucleated cell counts. Only in-frame clones appear in the TCRdb table, and some are missing; sequencing was by immunoSEQ multiplex PCR. The V and J calls and clone size were taken over from that table, and D and trimming were inferred from the DNA. This table has approximately 200,000 clones, about 85% appearing once. This TCR was sampled from a man between 65 and 85 years old with acute or convalescent COVID-19. Sequencing was performed on peripheral blood. The chain couples TRBV5-4 to TRBJ2-1; 10 bases are shared with TRBD2. This CDR3 is CASSPGLAENSYNEQFF. In DNA, the CDR3 is TGTGCCAGCAGCCCCGGACTAGCGGAAAATTCCTACAATGAGCAGTTCTTC.